This T cell receptor (beta chain) originates from a study of control samples from healthy donors and cancer patients. Germline V gene lookup returns CDR1 LGHNA and CDR2 YSLEER. Deletions cut 0 bases from V and 3 bases from J, with 12 bases between. The CDR3 has 16 amino acids. Only in-frame clones appear in the TCRdb table, and some are missing; sequencing was by immunoSEQ multiplex PCR. The table shows about 75,000 clones, with roughly 92% occurring only once. The sample consisted of blood. The sequence was collected from a middle-aged woman in good health. The rearrangement links TRBV4-3 to TRBJ1-5; a possible D gene is TRBD1 (6 bases). The CDR3 sequence: CASSQDRGADNQPQHF. CDR3 coding DNA: TGCGCCAGCAGCCAAGATCGGGGGGCCGACAATCAGCCCCAGCATTTT.